The clone carrying this T cell receptor (beta chain) occurred many times. The antigen is undetermined. Pregnant or lactating patients and those with other autoimmune diseases or uncontrolled infections were excluded. CDR1 and CDR2 from the germline V gene are SEHNR and FQNEAQ (reference sequence). V dropped 5 bases and J dropped 8 bases, with 10 bases sitting between them. The CDR3 runs 13 residues. This record belongs to a study of Graves' ophthalmopathy and Graves' hyperthyroidism. Study background: Hyperthyroidism was considered stable when no ophthalmopathy appeared within 18 months of follow-up. Whole-study results and caveats: Most expanded thyroid clonotypes above 0.001 frequency also appeared in blood.

RNA served as the template for amplifying TCR beta CDR3 regions. RT-PCR was first run with HTBI primers, then multiplex PCR in a second round. TCRdb fed the multiplex PCR reads into MiXCR, producing one record per CDR3 protein. The profile shows over a million distinct CDR3 sequences, about two fifths of them singletons. This receptor was identified in an adult man with Graves' hyperthyroidism. Sequences were obtained from peripheral blood or thyroid tissue (not recorded which). V is TRBV7-9 and J is TRBJ1-6; D remains unclear. The CDR3 reads CASSPNRDSPLHF. The CDR3, as DNA: TGTGCCAGCAGCCCAAACCGGGATTCACCCCTCCACTTT.